This TCR beta chain originates from a study of cytomegalovirus exposure and HLA in healthy donors. Turning to this clone: The antigen is undetermined.

General study results and limits: A likely sequencing artifact accounted for one observed cluster of highly shared sequence variants. What TCR beta sequences reportedly achieved was accurate prediction of HLA-A and HLA-B alleles in most subjects. The study assumed roughly uniform donor sequencing depth for presence/absence analyses. In a later analysis, TCR association rates varied by HLA locus: DRB1 most, HLA-C fewest.

Both 60 Vbeta primers and 13 Jbeta primers went into the PCR. The method was immunoSEQ multiplex PCR; TCRdb's version includes in-frame clones alone and lacks a portion of them. The profile covers roughly 190,000 clones, with roughly 80% appearing a single time and roughly 1.5% taken by the ten largest. The CDR3 covers 16 residues. From germline, CDR1 is LNHDA and CDR2 SQIVND (reference sequence). V lost 9 bases, J lost 2 bases, and 14 bases stayed unmatched. Sequenced input: PBMCs. The clonotype comes from a woman in her late teens or twenties in good health and CMV-seronegative. This rearrangement joins TRBV19 to TRBJ1-1; 8 positions agree with TRBD1. The CDR3 DNA follows: TGTGCCAGGACCAAACTGGACAGGGAAAAAAACACTGAAGCTTTCTTT. Translation: CARTKLDREKNTEAFF.